This T cell receptor (beta chain) came from a study of T cells after yellow fever vaccination. Study-level findings and limits: Once the booster was given, most primary-vaccination clones reappeared, at approximately 97% for CD4 and more than 85% for CD8. One caveat is that FACS-sorted repertoires could contain abundant clonotypes contaminating from the bulk population.

TCRdb reprocessed the 5' RACE reads via MiXCR and lists one record per CDR3 protein. The data contain about 150,000 distinct CDR3 sequences, 5.5% to 8% of them seen just once; the ten biggest clones take up just under 3%. CDR1 DFQATT and CDR2 SNEGSKA come from the germline V gene (reference sequence). CDR3 length: 14 residues. Trimming shortened V by 6 bases and J by 4 bases, and 18 bases separated the two germline ends. Notes on this clonotype: Antigen specificity is unknown.

Sequencing was performed on CD4+ T cells sorted from PBMCs, taken on the day of the first yellow fever vaccination. This receptor was obtained from a man younger than 30 who received the YFV17D yellow fever vaccine. This chain connects TRBV20-1 to TRBJ1-1; D perhaps matches TRBD1 (5 bases). The CDR3 DNA is TGCAGTGCCGTTGACAGCGCTGGGGGCACTGAAGCTTTCTTT. This translates into CSAVDSAGGTEAFF.